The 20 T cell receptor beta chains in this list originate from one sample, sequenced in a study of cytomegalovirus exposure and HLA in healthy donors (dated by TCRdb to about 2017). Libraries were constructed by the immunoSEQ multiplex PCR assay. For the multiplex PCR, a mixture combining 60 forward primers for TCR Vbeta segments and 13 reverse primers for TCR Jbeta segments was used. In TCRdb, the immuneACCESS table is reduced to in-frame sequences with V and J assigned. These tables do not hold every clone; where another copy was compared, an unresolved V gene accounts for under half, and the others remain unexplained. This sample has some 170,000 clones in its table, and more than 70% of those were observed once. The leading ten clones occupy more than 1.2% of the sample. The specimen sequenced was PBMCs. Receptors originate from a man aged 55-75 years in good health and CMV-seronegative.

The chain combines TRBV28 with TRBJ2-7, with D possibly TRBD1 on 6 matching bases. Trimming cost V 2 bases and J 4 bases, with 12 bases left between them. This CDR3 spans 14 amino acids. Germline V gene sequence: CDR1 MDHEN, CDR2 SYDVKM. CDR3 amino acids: CASSLEGDGYEQYF. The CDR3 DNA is TGTGCCAGCAGTTTAGAGGGGGACGGGTACGAGCAGTACTTC.

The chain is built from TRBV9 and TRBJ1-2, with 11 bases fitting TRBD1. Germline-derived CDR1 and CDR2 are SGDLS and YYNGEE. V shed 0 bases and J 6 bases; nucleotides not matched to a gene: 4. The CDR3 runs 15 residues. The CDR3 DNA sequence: TGTGCCAGCAGCGTAGTAGGGACAGGGGGAAATGGCTACACCTTC. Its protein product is CASSVVGTGGNGYTF. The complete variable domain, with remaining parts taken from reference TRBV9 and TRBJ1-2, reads DSGVTQTPKHLITATGQRVTLRCSPRSGDLSVYWYQQSLDQGLQFLIQYYNGEERAKGNILERFSAQQFPDLHSELNLSSLELGDSALYFCASSVVGTGGNGYTFGSGTRLTVV.

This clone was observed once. In DNA, the CDR3 is TGCGCCAGCAGCTCAAGCGGGAACACCTACAATGAGCAGTTCTTC. Its translation is CASSSSGNTYNEQFF. This chain uses TRBV5-1 with TRBJ2-1, with 7 bases that match TRBD2. From germline, CDR1 is SGHRS and CDR2 YFSETQ. The CDR3 loop spans 15 amino acids. V trimming: 3 bases; J trimming: 2 bases; junction bases outside the gene matches: 5.

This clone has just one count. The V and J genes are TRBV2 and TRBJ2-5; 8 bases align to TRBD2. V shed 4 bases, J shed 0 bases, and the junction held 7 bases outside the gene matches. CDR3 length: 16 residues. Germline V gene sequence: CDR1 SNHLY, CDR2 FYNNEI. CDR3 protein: CASSVLPGGYQETQYF. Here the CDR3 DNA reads TGTGCCAGCAGTGTCTTGCCGGGGGGGTACCAAGAGACCCAGTACTTC.

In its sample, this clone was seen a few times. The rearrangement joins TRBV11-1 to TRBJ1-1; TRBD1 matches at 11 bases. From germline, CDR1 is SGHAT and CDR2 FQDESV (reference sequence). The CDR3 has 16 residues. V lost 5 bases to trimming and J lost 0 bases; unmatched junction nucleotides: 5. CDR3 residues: CASSLRTGGMNTEAFF. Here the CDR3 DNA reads TGTGCCAGCAGCCTACGGACAGGGGGCATGAACACTGAAGCTTTCTTT.

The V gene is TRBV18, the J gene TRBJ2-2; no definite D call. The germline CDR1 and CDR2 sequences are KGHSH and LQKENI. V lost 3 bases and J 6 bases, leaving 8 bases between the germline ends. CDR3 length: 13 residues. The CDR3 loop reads CASSPESAGELFF. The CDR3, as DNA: TGTGCCAGCTCACCCGAATCGGCCGGGGAGCTGTTTTTT.

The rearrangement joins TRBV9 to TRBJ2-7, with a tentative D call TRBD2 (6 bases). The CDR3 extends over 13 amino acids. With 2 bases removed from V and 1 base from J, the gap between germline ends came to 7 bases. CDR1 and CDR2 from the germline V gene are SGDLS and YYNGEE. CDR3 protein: CASSVGTSYEQYF. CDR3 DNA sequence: TGTGCCAGCAGCGTCGGGACTTCCTACGAGCAGTACTTC.

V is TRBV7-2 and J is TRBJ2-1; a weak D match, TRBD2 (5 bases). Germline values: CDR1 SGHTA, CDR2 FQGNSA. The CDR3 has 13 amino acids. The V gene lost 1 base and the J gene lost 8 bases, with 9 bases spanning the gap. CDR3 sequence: CASSLVGDHEQFF. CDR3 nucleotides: TGTGCCAGCAGCTTAGTCGGGGATCATGAGCAGTTCTTC.

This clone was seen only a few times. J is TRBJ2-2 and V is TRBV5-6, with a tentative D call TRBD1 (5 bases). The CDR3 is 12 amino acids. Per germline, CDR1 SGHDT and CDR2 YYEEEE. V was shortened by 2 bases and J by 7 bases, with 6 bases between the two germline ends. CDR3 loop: CASSFQGGELFF. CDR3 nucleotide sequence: TGTGCCAGCAGCTTTCAGGGCGGGGAGCTGTTTTTT.

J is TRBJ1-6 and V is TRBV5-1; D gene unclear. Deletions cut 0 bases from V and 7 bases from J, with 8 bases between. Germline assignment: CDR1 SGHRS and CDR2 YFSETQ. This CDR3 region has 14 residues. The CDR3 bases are TGCGCCAGCAGCTTGGTGGGCGAGAATTCACCCCTCCACTTT. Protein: CASSLVGENSPLHF.

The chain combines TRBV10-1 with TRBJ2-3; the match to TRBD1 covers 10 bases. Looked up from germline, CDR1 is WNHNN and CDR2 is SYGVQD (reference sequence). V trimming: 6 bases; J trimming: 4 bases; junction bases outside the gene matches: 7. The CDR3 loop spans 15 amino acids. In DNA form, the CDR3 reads TGCGCCAGCAGCCCGGACAGGGGGGCCGCAGATACGCAGTATTTT. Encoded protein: CASSPDRGAADTQYF.

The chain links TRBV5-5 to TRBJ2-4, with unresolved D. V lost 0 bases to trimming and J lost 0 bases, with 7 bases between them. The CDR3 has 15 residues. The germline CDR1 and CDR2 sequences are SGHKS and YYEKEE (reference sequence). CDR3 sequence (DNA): TGTGCCAGCAGCTTGGCTAACTTAGCCAAAAACATTCAGTACTTC. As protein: CASSLANLAKNIQYF. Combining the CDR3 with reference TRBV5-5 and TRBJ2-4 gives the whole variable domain DAGVTQSPTHLIKTRGQQVTLRCSPISGHKSVSWYQQVLGQGPQFIFQYYEKEERGRGNFPDRFSARQFPNYSSELNVNALLLGDSALYLCASSLANLAKNIQYFGAGTRLSVL.

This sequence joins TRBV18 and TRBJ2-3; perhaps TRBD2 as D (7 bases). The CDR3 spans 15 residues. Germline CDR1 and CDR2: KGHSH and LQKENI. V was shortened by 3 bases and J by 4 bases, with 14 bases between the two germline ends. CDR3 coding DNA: TGTGCCAGCTCACCGCTAGGGGGGGCCCCAGATACGCAGTATTTT. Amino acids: CASSPLGGAPDTQYF.

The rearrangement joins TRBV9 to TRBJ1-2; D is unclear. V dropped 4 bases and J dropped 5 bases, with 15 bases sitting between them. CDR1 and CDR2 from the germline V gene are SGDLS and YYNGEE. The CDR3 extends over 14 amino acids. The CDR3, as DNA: TGTGCCAGCAGCTTCGCCTTTTCCGGTTATGGCTACACCTTC. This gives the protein CASSFAFSGYGYTF.

In DNA form, the CDR3 reads TGTGCCAGCAGCAAAGTGCCGGGGAGCCCCTACGAGCAGTACTTC. Its protein is CASSKVPGSPYEQYF. This chain uses TRBV21-1 with TRBJ2-7; the table's D call of TRBD2 was not tested on the DNA. TRBV21-1 is noted as a pseudogene. CDR3 length equals 15 residues.

The CDR3 DNA follows: TGTGCCAGCAGCCCCTCGACAGGGGAGGTTGTCACTGAAGCTTTCTTT. Translation: CASSPSTGEVVTEAFF. The rearrangement joins TRBV7-9 to TRBJ1-1; 8 positions match TRBD1. The CDR3 covers 16 residues. The ends lost 5 bases at V and 4 bases at J; junction bases unmatched: 12. Germline CDR1 and CDR2: SEHNR and FQNEAQ (reference sequence). The full variable domain, with the rest looked up from reference TRBV7-9 and TRBJ1-1, is DTGVSQNPRHKITKRGQNVTFRCDPISEHNRLYWYRQTLGQGPEFLTYFQNEAQLEKSRLLSDRFSAERPKGSFSTLEIQRTEQGDSAMYLCASSPSTGEVVTEAFFGQGTRLTVV.

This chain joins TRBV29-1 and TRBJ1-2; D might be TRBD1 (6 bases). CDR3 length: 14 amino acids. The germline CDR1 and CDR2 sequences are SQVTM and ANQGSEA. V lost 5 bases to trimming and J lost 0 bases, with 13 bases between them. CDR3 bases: TGCAGCGTTCTGGGGGACATAGCTAACTATGGCTACACCTTC. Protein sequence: CSVLGDIANYGYTF.

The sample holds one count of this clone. CDR3 sequence (DNA): TGTGCCAGCAGCTGGACAGGGGCAGGTCAGCCCCAGCATTTT. Amino acids: CASSWTGAGQPQHF. This rearrangement joins TRBV5-5 to TRBJ1-5, with TRBD1 matching 9 bases. Trimming removed 3 bases from V and 6 bases from J; junction bases left unmatched: 4. Looked up from germline, CDR1 is SGHKS and CDR2 is YYEKEE (reference sequence). This CDR3 has 14 residues. The full variable domain, with the rest looked up from reference TRBV5-5 and TRBJ1-5, is DAGVTQSPTHLIKTRGQQVTLRCSPISGHKSVSWYQQVLGQGPQFIFQYYEKEERGRGNFPDRFSARQFPNYSSELNVNALLLGDSALYLCASSWTGAGQPQHFGDGTRLSIL.

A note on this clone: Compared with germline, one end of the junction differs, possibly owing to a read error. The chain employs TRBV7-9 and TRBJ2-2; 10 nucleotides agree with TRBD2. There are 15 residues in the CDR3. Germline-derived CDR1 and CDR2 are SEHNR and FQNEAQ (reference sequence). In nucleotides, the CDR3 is TGTTCCAGCAGTACAGCGGGGGGGCACACCGGGGAGCTGTTTTTT. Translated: CSSSTAGGHTGELFF.

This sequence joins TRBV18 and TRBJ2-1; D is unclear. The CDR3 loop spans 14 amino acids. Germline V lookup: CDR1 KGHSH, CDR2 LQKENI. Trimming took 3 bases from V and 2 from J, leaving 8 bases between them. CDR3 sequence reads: CASSPAAPYNEQFF. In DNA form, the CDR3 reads TGTGCCAGCTCACCGGCGGCCCCCTACAATGAGCAGTTCTTC.